Listed below are T cell receptor beta chains from one sample, sequenced in a study of identical twins. TCRdb fed the 5' RACE reads into MiXCR, producing one record per CDR3 protein. The data show some 790,000 distinct CDR3 sequences, 18% seen once. This sample also belongs to another study, concerning T cells expressing NK-cell markers.

Sequenced sample: PBMCs. Receptors originate from a woman between 18 and 30 years old in good health. Each CDR3 is given with its conserved first and last residue. Each record gives: clone size, V gene, D gene, J gene, CDR3 protein, CDR3 DNA. D genes are given only for firm matches. The size field is filled for only some rows; it gives once, few, many or a size class.

many	TRBV27	.	TRBJ2-6	CASSGLSAGANVLTF	TGTGCCAGCAGTGGTCTGTCGGCTGGGGCCAACGTCCTGACTTTC
.	TRBV5-6	.	TRBJ2-2	CASSSAGWNTGELFF	TGTGCCAGCAGCTCGGCAGGGTGGAACACCGGGGAGCTGTTTTTT
.	TRBV4-3	.	TRBJ2-2	CASSQAVRNTGELFF	TGCGCCAGCAGCCAAGCGGTCCGGAACACCGGGGAGCTGTTTTTT
.	TRBV9	.	TRBJ2-5	CASSVAIGARETQYF	TGTGCCAGCAGCGTAGCGATCGGGGCTCGGGAGACCCAGTACTTC
.	TRBV12-3/TRBV12-4	TRBD2	TRBJ2-7	CASSLPTSGRATQYF	TGTGCCAGCAGTTTACCGACTAGCGGGAGGGCCACGCAGTACTTC
few	TRBV30	.	TRBJ2-1	CAWTTHRNEQFF	TGTGCCTGGACGACCCACCGCAATGAGCAGTTCTTC
few	TRBV20-1	.	TRBJ2-7	CSAGRPSEQYF	TGCAGTGCTGGGAGGCCCTCAGAGCAGTACTTC
few	TRBV7-3	.	TRBJ2-1	CASSLRPRFSNEQFF	TGTGCCAGCAGCCTCCGTCCTCGATTCTCCAATGAGCAGTTCTTC
.	TRBV4-3	TRBD1	TRBJ2-1	CASSQDFGQGPHNEQFF	TGCGCCAGCAGCCAAGATTTCGGACAGGGTCCCCACAATGAGCAGTTCTTC
.	TRBV15	.	TRBJ2-5	CATSRDSGVGETQYF	TGTGCCACCAGCAGAGATTCCGGGGTAGGGGAGACCCAGTACTTC
few	TRBV5-1	TRBD1	TRBJ2-7	CASSVTGSLYEQYF	TGCGCCAGCAGCGTGACAGGGTCCCTCTACGAGCAGTACTTC
.	TRBV20-1	.	TRBJ2-7	CSASRKRGYEQYF	TGCAGTGCTAGCCGGAAACGGGGATACGAGCAGTACTTC
many	TRBV11-2	TRBD2	TRBJ2-1	CASSRIGLAVGNEQFF	TGTGCCAGCAGTCGTATTGGACTAGCGGTTGGGAATGAGCAGTTCTTC
many	TRBV20-1	TRBD2	TRBJ2-1	CSARDPTSGGYNEQFF	TGCAGTGCTAGAGATCCTACTAGCGGGGGGTACAATGAGCAGTTCTTC
.	TRBV30	TRBD1	TRBJ2-2	CAWSMQGAGELFF	TGTGCCTGGAGTATGCAGGGGGCCGGGGAGCTGTTTTTT
.	TRBV2	.	TRBJ2-3	CASTQVGDTQYF	TGTGCCAGCACGCAGGTAGGAGATACGCAGTATTTT
.	TRBV6-1	.	TRBJ2-7	CASSDQDDEQYF	TGTGCCAGCAGTGACCAGGACGACGAGCAGTACTTC
.	TRBV12-3/TRBV12-4	.	TRBJ1-3	CASSRAGVAGNTIYF	TGTGCCAGCAGTCGAGCAGGGGTAGCTGGAAACACCATATATTTT
few	TRBV29-1	.	TRBJ2-5	CSVTQAGTQYF	TGCAGCGTTACGCAGGCGGGGACCCAGTACTTC
few	TRBV6-5	.	TRBJ2-3	CASAGPEAQYF	TGTGCCAGCGCGGGGCCGGAGGCGCAGTATTTT
.	TRBV5-1	.	TRBJ2-2	CASSTKDGELFF	TGCGCCAGCAGCACAAAGGACGGGGAGCTGTTTTTT
many	TRBV12-3/TRBV12-4	.	TRBJ2-7	CASSLGLAYEQYF	TGTGCCAGCAGTTTAGGGTTGGCCTACGAGCAGTACTTC
few	TRBV20-1	TRBD2	TRBJ2-7	CSAGGLAGSAAYEQYF	TGCAGTGCTGGGGGACTAGCGGGATCAGCCGCCTACGAGCAGTACTTC
.	TRBV15	.	TRBJ2-1	CATSTVSNEQFF	TGTGCCACCAGCACTGTTTCGAATGAGCAGTTCTTC
few	TRBV10-3	TRBD2	TRBJ2-5	CAITSGGATETQYF	TGTGCCATCACTAGCGGGGGGGCCACAGAGACCCAGTACTTC
.	TRBV7-2	.	TRBJ2-3	CASSPRRGTDTQYF	TGTGCCAGCAGCCCGCGGCGGGGCACAGATACGCAGTATTTT
few	TRBV20-1	.	TRBJ1-1	CSARVQQGALTEAFF	TGCAGTGCTAGAGTCCAACAGGGAGCCCTCACTGAAGCTTTCTTT
.	TRBV15	TRBD2	TRBJ2-7	CATSSRPLAIYEQYF	TGTGCCACCAGCTCACGGCCACTAGCGATCTACGAGCAGTACTTC
few	TRBV5-1	.	TRBJ2-7	CASSLQSSSYEQYF	TGCGCCAGCAGCTTGCAGTCAAGCTCCTACGAGCAGTACTTC
.	TRBV29-1	.	TRBJ1-2	CSVGAQGVRRGYTF	TGCAGCGTGGGGGCACAGGGTGTAAGGAGAGGCTACACCTTC
.	TRBV6-1	.	TRBJ2-3	CASVEAGASTDTQYF	TGTGCCAGCGTCGAGGCGGGGGCTAGCACAGATACGCAGTATTTT
many	TRBV29-1	.	TRBJ2-1	CSVDGFRGSDYNEQFF	TGCAGCGTTGATGGGTTTAGAGGAAGCGATTACAATGAGCAGTTCTTC
.	TRBV10-3	TRBD2	TRBJ2-4	CAISEFKTSGSGDIQYF	TGTGCCATCAGTGAGTTTAAGACTAGCGGGAGCGGGGACATTCAGTACTTC
.	TRBV7-2	.	TRBJ2-1	CASSPRIPGAYNEQFF	TGTGCCAGCAGCCCCCGGATCCCCGGCGCCTACAATGAGCAGTTCTTC
few	TRBV14	.	TRBJ2-5	CASSRTGPWKETQYF	TGTGCCAGCAGCCGGACCGGGCCCTGGAAAGAGACCCAGTACTTC
.	TRBV5-1	.	TRBJ1-1	CASSSIYGPRNTEAFF	TGCGCCAGCAGCTCGATTTATGGGCCACGGAACACTGAAGCTTTCTTT
.	TRBV19	.	TRBJ1-5	CASNGFNQPQHF	TGTGCCAGTAATGGCTTCAATCAGCCCCAGCATTTT
few	TRBV12-3/TRBV12-4	.	TRBJ1-3	CASVGQPIYRSGNTIYF	TGTGCCAGCGTCGGACAGCCCATCTACCGCTCTGGAAACACCATATATTTT
many	TRBV12-3/TRBV12-4	.	TRBJ2-2	CASRPAQGIGGELFF	TGTGCCAGCAGGCCAGCCCAGGGGATAGGCGGGGAGCTGTTTTTT
.	TRBV7-6	.	TRBJ2-1	CASSSTWGGPNEYKSSYNEQFF	TGTGCCAGCAGCTCAACGTGGGGGGGGCCTAATGAATACAAGAGCTCCTACAATGAGCAGTTCTTC
.	TRBV20-1	.	TRBJ2-7	CSARDRGGTAYEQYF	TGCAGTGCTAGAGATCGTGGGGGGACGGCCTACGAGCAGTACTTC
many	TRBV12-3/TRBV12-4	TRBD1	TRBJ2-7	CASSLTGDNEQYF	TGTGCCAGCAGTTTGACAGGGGATAACGAGCAGTACTTC
few	TRBV6-2/TRBV6-3	.	TRBJ1-1	CASSREAEAFF	TGTGCCAGCTCAAGGGAGGCTGAAGCTTTCTTT
few	TRBV20-1	.	TRBJ2-3	CSALRGGATDTQYF	TGCAGTGCCCTCAGGGGGGGGGCGACAGATACGCAGTATTTT
few	TRBV6-2/TRBV6-3	.	TRBJ2-1	CASSKPWKDEQFF	TGTGCCAGCAGTAAACCTTGGAAAGATGAGCAGTTCTTC
.	TRBV20-1	TRBD1	TRBJ2-7	CSAGTGAAYEQYF	TGCAGTGCCGGGACAGGGGCGGCCTACGAGCAGTACTTC
.	TRBV6-2/TRBV6-3	.	TRBJ1-6	CASSQGLGISPLHF	TGTGCCAGCAGTCAGGGATTGGGGATTTCACCCCTCCACTTT
.	TRBV4-2	.	TRBJ2-5	CASSQDLGLDQETQYF	TGTGCCAGCAGCCAAGACCTCGGACTCGACCAAGAGACCCAGTACTTC
few	TRBV29-1	TRBD1	TRBJ2-7	CSVRPGTAEQYF	TGCAGCGTCCGACCTGGGACAGCCGAGCAGTACTTC
few	TRBV3-1	.	TRBJ2-3	CASSQSIGADTQYF	TGTGCCAGCAGCCAGAGTATAGGGGCAGATACGCAGTATTTT
.	TRBV15	TRBD1	TRBJ2-2	CATSRGPGQGNSGELFF	TGTGCCACCAGCAGAGGCCCGGGACAGGGAAATTCCGGGGAGCTGTTTTTT
.	TRBV5-6	.	TRBJ1-4	CASSLGRDSEKLFF	TGTGCCAGCAGCTTGGGAAGGGATTCCGAAAAACTGTTTTTT
.	TRBV12-3/TRBV12-4	TRBD1	TRBJ2-7	CASGRDRSFYEQYF	TGTGCCAGCGGAAGGGACAGGAGTTTCTACGAGCAGTACTTC
.	TRBV10-1	.	TRBJ2-5	CASSEGTKARRETQYF	TGCGCCAGCAGTGAGGGGACGAAGGCCCGGCGGGAGACCCAGTACTTC
few	TRBV10-3	TRBD1	TRBJ1-1	CAISEAGQALNTEAFF	TGTGCCATCAGTGAGGCGGGACAGGCCCTGAACACTGAAGCTTTCTTT
.	TRBV20-1	.	TRBJ2-7	CSASLQTYEQYF	TGCAGTGCTAGTCTTCAGACCTACGAGCAGTACTTC
few	TRBV18	.	TRBJ1-1	CASSPTLSTEAFF	TGTGCCAGCTCACCAACCCTGAGCACTGAAGCTTTCTTT